This T cell receptor (beta chain) was identified during a study of blood T cell repertoires in COVID-19. Study context: Nucleic acid was either cDNA or gDNA, and it came from T cells, B-cell-depleted T cells, or PBMCs.

This study enrolled people aged 18 to 89 from approximately 24 US geographic areas. Original methodology: The assay estimated nucleated cells by amplifying reference gene primers. Data came from immunoSEQ multiplex PCR; TCRdb stores just in-frame clones and leaves some out. The DNA was the basis for D and trimming; V, J and clone size are from that table. The profile shows 270,000 or so clones, 90% of them singletons. The germline V gene has CDR1 SGHRS and CDR2 YFSETQ. The CDR3 is 16 amino acids. The V gene end was trimmed by 1 base and the J gene end by 2 bases; junction bases not matched to a gene: 7.

The receptor's source is a woman between 25 and 40 years old with acute COVID-19. Sequences were obtained from PBMCs or T cells enriched from blood (not recorded which). The V call is TRBV5-1, the J call TRBJ2-3; TRBD1 matches 7 bases. CDR3 loop: CASSLTGTAPTDTQYF. Written as DNA, the CDR3 is TGCGCCAGCAGCTTGACCGGGACAGCTCCCACAGATACGCAGTATTTT.